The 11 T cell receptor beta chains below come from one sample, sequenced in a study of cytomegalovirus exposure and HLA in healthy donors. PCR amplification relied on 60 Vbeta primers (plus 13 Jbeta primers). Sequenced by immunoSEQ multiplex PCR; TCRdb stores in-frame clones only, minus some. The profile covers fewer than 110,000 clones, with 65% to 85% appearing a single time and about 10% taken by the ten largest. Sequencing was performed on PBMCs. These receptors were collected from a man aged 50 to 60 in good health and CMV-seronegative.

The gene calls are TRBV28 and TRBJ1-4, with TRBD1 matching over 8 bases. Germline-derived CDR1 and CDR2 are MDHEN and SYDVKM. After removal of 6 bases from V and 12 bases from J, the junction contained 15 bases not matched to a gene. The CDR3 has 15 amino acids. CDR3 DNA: TGTGCCAGCAGCCCAGGGGGCGTAGGGATGGGGGAACTGTTTTTT. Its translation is CASSPGGVGMGELFF.

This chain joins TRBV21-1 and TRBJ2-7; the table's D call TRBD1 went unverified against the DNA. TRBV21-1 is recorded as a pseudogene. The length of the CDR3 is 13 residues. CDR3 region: CASSTSRGREQYF. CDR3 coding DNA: TGTGCCAGCAGCACGAGCAGGGGACGCGAGCAGTACTTC.

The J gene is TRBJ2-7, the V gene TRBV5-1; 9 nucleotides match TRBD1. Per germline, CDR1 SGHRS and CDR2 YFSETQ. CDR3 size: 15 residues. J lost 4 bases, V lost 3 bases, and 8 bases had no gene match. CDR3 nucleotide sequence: TGCGCCAGCAGCTGGGGGGGACAGGGAATTTACGAGCAGTACTTC. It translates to CASSWGGQGIYEQYF.

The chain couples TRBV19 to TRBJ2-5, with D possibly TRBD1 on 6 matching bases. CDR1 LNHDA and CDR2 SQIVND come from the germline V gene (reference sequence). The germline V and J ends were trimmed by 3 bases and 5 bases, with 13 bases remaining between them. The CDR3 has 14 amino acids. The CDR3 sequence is CASSIGTTGETQYF. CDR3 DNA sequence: TGTGCCAGTAGTATTGGGACAACTGGGGAGACCCAGTACTTC.

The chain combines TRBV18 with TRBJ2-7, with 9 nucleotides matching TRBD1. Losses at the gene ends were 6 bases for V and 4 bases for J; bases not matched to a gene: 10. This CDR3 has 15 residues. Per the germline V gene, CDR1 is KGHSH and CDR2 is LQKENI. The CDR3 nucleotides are TGTGCCAGCTCGCCCTCCGGGACAGGGAGGTACGAGCAGTACTTC. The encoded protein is CASSPSGTGRYEQYF.

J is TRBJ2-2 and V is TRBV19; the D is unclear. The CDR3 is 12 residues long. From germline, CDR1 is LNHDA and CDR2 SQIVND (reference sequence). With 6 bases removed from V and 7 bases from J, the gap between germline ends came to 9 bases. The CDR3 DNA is TGTGCCAGTAGCCCCCCAGGCGGGGAGCTGTTTTTT. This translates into CASSPPGGELFF.

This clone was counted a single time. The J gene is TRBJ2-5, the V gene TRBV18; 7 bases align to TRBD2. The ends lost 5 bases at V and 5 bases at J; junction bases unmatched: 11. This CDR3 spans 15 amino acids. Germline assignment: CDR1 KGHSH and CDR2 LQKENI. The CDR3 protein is CASSVRTLAWETQYF. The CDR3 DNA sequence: TGTGCCAGCTCAGTAAGGACACTAGCGTGGGAGACCCAGTACTTC.

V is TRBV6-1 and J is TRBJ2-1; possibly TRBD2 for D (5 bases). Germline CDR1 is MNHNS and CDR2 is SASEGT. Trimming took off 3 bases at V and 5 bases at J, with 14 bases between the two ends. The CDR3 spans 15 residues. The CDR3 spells CASSEGGLRNNEQFF. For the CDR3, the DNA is TGTGCCAGCAGTGAGGGCGGGTTACGCAACAATGAGCAGTTCTTC.

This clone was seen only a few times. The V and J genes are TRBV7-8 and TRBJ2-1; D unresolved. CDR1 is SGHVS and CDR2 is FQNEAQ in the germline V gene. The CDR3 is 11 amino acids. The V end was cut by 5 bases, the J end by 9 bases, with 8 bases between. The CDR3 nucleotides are TGTGCCAGCAGCATCCGCGGTGAGCAGTTCTTC. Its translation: CASSIRGEQFF.

The CDR3 DNA follows: TGTGCCACCAGCAGAGATAGGGGGGACAGGGCTGTCTACGAGCAGTACTTC. It specifies CATSRDRGDRAVYEQYF. The rearrangement uses TRBV15 and TRBJ2-7; 9 nucleotides align to TRBD1. Germline values: CDR1 LNHNV, CDR2 YYDKDF (reference sequence). The CDR3 runs 17 residues. Germline trimming cut 0 bases from V and 3 bases from J; bases unmatched to any gene: 9.

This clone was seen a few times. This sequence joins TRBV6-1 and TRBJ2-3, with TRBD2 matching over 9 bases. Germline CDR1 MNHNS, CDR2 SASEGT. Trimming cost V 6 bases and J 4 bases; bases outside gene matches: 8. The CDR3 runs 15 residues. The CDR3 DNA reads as TGTGCCAGCAGGAATTCAGCGGGAGGAGCAGATACGCAGTATTTT. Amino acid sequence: CASRNSAGGADTQYF.